This entry lists 11 T cell receptor beta chains sequenced from one sample in a study of blood T cell repertoires in COVID-19 (TCRdb year 2020). The library was generated by the immunoSEQ multiplex PCR assay. Entries here come from immuneACCESS through TCRdb and include only in-frame sequences with V and J called. Some clones fail to appear in such tables; in the studies checked, an unresolved V gene covers under half of the shortfall, and the cause of the remainder is unknown. The sample includes some 46,000 clones, with about four fifths observed a single time. Of the sample, about 7% is held by the ten largest clones. Sequenced input: peripheral blood. The receptor set was obtained from a man aged 55-75 years with active COVID-19.

The chain links TRBV6-4 to TRBJ1-2; TRBD1 matches at 10 bases. Trimming removed 6 bases from V and 4 bases from J; junction bases left unmatched: 5. CDR3 length: 14 residues. CDR1 and CDR2 (germline): MRHNA, SNTAGT. The CDR3 protein is CASSEGQGGYGYTF. The CDR3, as DNA: TGTGCCAGCAGCGAAGGACAGGGGGGCTATGGCTACACCTTC.

The gene calls are TRBV7-8 and TRBJ2-7; perhaps TRBD2 as D (5 bases). This CDR3 spans 14 amino acids. V lost 5 bases and J 4 bases, leaving 15 bases between the germline ends. CDR1 is SGHVS, CDR2 FQNEAQ, per germline. CDR3: CASSEGGVVYEQYF. In DNA form, the CDR3 reads TGTGCCAGCAGCGAGGGTGGTGTAGTTTACGAGCAGTACTTC.

V and J are TRBV28 and TRBJ1-5; D may be TRBD1 (5 bases). Trimming shortened V by 3 bases and J by 6 bases, and 12 bases separated the two germline ends. This CDR3 has 14 residues. Germline V gives CDR1 MDHEN, CDR2 SYDVKM. The chain's CDR3 is CASSFEERGQPQHF. In nucleotides, the CDR3 is TGTGCCAGCAGTTTCGAAGAAAGGGGTCAGCCCCAGCATTTT. Full variable domain (remainder filled in from reference TRBV28 and TRBJ1-5): DVKVTQSSRYLVKRTGEKVFLECVQDMDHENMFWYRQDPGLGLRLIYFSYDVKMKEKGDIPEGYSVSREKKERFSLILESASTNQTSMYLCASSFEERGQPQHFGDGTRLSIL.

This chain uses TRBV12-3 or TRBV12-4 with TRBJ2-1; 9 bases align to TRBD1. V lost 6 bases, J lost 8 bases, and 5 bases stayed unmatched. The CDR3 is made up of 13 amino acids. The DNA of the CDR3 is TGTGCCAGCAGCCCACAGGGGGCCCATGAGCAGTTCTTC. It codes for CASSPQGAHEQFF.

The chain joins TRBV27 to TRBJ2-3, with TRBD2 identical over 7 bases. The CDR3 runs 14 residues. Trimming removed 3 bases from V and 5 bases from J; junction bases left unmatched: 5. Germline values: CDR1 MNHEY, CDR2 SMNVEV (reference sequence). CDR3 in DNA: TGTGCCAGCAGTTTTGCGGGGGAGGGAGATACGCAGTATTTT. This codes for CASSFAGEGDTQYF.

The genes are TRBV5-6 and TRBJ2-5, with TRBD2 matching over 8 bases. CDR3 length: 14 residues. CDR1 and CDR2 (germline): SGHDT, YYEEEE. V was pared by 4 bases and J by 3 bases, with 5 bases of the junction left unmatched. CDR3 in amino acids: CASSLTGGEETQYF. As DNA, the CDR3 is TGTGCCAGCAGCCTGACCGGGGGGGAAGAGACCCAGTACTTC.

This clone is a singleton in its sample. The chain couples TRBV19 to TRBJ2-7; D may be TRBD2 (6 bases). The CDR3 covers 14 residues. V was clipped by 1 base and J by 2 bases, with 9 bases between them. Germline values: CDR1 LNHDA, CDR2 SQIVND (reference sequence). The CDR3 reads CASSIGWEAYEQYF. CDR3 in DNA: TGTGCCAGTAGTATAGGCTGGGAGGCCTACGAGCAGTACTTC.

The V and J genes are TRBV6-5 and TRBJ1-5, with TRBD1 matching over 9 bases. V lost 4 bases and J lost 7; bases outside the gene matches: 5. This CDR3 is built from 14 residues. Germline lookup yields CDR1 MNHEY and CDR2 SVGAGI. The CDR3, as DNA: TGTGCCAGCAGTTCTAACAGGGGGCGACAGCCCCAGCATTTT. This codes for CASSSNRGRQPQHF.

This clone was seen a few times. The chain carries TRBV6-5 and TRBJ2-1; 9 nucleotides agree with TRBD1. V lost 6 bases to trimming and J lost 4 bases; unmatched junction nucleotides: 7. Germline assignment: CDR1 MNHEY and CDR2 SVGAGI. CDR3 length: 15 residues. The CDR3 DNA follows: TGTGCCAGCAGACCTCAGGGACAGGGATACAATGAGCAGTTCTTC. Translation: CASRPQGQGYNEQFF.

The chain carries TRBV7-2 and TRBJ2-1, with D perhaps matching TRBD2 (5 bases). The germline V gene encodes CDR1 SGHTA and CDR2 FQGNSA. Trimming cost V 3 bases and J 4 bases, with 7 bases left between them. This CDR3 is built from 13 residues. Here the CDR3 reads CASSLVAYNEQFF. The CDR3 coding sequence is TGTGCCAGCAGCTTGGTAGCGTACAATGAGCAGTTCTTC.

This sequence joins TRBV5-1 and TRBJ1-6; 7 bases map to TRBD1. Germline V gives CDR1 SGHRS, CDR2 YFSETQ. This CDR3 is built from 18 residues. J was trimmed by 5 bases and V by 0 bases; bases with no gene match: 11. CDR3 residues: CASSLGRDRFVDNSPLHF. The DNA for the CDR3 is TGCGCCAGCAGCTTGGGACGGGACAGATTTGTTGATAATTCACCCCTCCACTTT.